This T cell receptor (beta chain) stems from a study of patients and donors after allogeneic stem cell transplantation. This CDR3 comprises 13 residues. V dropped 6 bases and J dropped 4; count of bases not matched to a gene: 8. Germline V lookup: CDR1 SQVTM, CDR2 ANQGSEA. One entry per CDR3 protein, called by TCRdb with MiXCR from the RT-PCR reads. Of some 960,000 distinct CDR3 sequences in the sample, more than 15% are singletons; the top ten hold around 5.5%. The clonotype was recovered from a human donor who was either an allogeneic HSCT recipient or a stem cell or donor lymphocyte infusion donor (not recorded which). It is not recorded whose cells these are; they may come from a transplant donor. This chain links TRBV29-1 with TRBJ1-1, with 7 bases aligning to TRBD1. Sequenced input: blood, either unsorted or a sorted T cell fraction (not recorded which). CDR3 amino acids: CSVEKDRVTEAFF. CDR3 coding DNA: TGCAGCGTAGAAAAAGACAGGGTCACTGAAGCTTTCTTT.